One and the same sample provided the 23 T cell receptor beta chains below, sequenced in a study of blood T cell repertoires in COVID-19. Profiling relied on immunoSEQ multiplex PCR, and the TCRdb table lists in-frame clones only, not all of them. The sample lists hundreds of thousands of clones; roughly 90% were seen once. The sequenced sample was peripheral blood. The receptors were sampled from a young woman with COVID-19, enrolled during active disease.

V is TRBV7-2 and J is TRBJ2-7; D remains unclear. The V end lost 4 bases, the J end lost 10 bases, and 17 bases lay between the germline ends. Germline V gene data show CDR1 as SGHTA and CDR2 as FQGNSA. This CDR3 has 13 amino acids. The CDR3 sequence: CASSYTPVTSQYV. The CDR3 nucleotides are TGTGCCAGCAGCTACACACCTGTTACGTCCCAGTACGTC.

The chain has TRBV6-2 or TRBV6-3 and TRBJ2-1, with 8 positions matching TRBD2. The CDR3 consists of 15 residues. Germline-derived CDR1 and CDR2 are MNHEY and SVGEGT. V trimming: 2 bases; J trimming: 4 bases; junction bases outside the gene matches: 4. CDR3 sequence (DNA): TGTGCCAGCAGTTACCATAAGCGGGGGTACAATGAGCAGTTCTTC. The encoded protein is CASSYHKRGYNEQFF.

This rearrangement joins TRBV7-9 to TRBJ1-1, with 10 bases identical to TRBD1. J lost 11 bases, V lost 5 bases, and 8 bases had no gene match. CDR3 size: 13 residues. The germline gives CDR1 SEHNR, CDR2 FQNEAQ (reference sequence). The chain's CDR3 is CASSPDLGQGAFF. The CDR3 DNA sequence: TGTGCCAGCAGCCCCGACCTGGGACAGGGGGCTTTCTTT.

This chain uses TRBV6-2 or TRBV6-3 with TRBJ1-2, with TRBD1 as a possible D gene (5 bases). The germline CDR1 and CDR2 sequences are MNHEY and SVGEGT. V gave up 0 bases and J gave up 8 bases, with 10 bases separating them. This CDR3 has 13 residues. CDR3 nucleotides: TGTGCCAGCAGTTACTCCAGGGAAGGCGGCTACACCTTC. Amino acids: CASSYSREGGYTF.

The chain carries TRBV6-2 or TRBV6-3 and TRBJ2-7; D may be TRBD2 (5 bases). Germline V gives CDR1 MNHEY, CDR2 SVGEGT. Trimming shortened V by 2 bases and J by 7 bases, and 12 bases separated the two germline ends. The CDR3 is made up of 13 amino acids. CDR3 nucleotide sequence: TGTGCCAGCAGTTACGAGGGAGCTGGGGAGCAGTACGTC. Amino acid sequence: CASSYEGAGEQYV.

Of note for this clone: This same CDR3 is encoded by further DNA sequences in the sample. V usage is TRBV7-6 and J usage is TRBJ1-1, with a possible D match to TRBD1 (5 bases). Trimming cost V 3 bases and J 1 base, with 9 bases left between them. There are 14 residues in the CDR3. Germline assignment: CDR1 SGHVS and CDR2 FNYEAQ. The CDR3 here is CASSLGGGNTEAFF. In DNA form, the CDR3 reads TGTGCCAGCAGCTTGGGGGGAGGGAACACTGAAGCTTTCTTT.

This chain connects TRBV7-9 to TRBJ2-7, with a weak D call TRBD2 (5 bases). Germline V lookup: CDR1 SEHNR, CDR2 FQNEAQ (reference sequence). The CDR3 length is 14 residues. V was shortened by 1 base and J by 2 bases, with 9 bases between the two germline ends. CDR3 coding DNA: TGTGCCAGCAGCTTAGTCGGAGGCCCCTACGAGCAGTACTTC. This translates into CASSLVGGPYEQYF.

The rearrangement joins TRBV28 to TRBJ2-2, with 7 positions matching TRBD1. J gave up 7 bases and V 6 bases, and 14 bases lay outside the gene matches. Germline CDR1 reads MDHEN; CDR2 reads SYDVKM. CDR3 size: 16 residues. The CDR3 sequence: CASSPGQDGGGGELFF. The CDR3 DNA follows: TGTGCCAGCAGCCCCGGACAGGACGGTGGGGGCGGGGAGCTGTTTTTT. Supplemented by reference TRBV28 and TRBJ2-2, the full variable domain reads DVKVTQSSRYLVKRTGEKVFLECVQDMDHENMFWYRQDPGLGLRLIYFSYDVKMKEKGDIPEGYSVSREKKERFSLILESASTNQTSMYLCASSPGQDGGGGELFFGEGSRLTVL.

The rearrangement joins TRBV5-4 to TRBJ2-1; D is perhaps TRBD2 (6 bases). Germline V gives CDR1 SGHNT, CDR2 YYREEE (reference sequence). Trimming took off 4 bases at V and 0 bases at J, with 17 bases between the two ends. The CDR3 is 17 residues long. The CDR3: CASSTTRSGDSYNEQFF. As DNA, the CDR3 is TGTGCCAGCAGCACAACCCGTAGCGGCGACTCCTACAATGAGCAGTTCTTC.

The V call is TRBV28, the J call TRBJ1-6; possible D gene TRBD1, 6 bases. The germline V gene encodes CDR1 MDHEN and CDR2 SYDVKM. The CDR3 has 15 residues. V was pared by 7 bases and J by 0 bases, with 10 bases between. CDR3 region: CASTSGVSYNSPLHF. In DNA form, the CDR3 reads TGTGCCAGCACCTCAGGGGTCTCCTATAATTCACCCCTCCACTTT.

CDR3 nucleotides: TGCGCCAGCAGCTCAGATGGACAGAGTCCCTACGAGCAGTACTTC. Protein: CASSSDGQSPYEQYF. The chain couples TRBV5-1 to TRBJ2-7; the D gene is possibly TRBD1 (6 bases). CDR1 and CDR2 (germline): SGHRS, YFSETQ. The CDR3 runs to 15 residues. Trimming shortened V by 3 bases and J by 2 bases, and 15 bases separated the two germline ends.

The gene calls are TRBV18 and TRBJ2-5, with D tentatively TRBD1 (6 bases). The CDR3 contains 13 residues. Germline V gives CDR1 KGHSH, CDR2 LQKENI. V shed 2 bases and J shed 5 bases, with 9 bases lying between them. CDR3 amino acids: CASSPMRGETQYF. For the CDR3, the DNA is TGTGCCAGCTCACCAATGAGGGGGGAGACCCAGTACTTC.

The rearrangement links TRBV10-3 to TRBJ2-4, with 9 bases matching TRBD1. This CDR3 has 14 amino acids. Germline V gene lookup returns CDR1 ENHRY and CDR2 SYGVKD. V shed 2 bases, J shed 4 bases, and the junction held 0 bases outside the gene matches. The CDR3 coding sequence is TGTGCCATCAGTGAGGGACAGGGGAAAAACATTCAGTACTTC. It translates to CAISEGQGKNIQYF.

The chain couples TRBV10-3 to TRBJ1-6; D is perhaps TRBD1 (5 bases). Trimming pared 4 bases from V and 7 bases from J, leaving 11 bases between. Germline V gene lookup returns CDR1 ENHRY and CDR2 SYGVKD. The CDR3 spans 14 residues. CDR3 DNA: TGTGCCATCAGTGGGGAGGGGCTAAATTCACCCCTCCACTTT. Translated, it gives CAISGEGLNSPLHF.

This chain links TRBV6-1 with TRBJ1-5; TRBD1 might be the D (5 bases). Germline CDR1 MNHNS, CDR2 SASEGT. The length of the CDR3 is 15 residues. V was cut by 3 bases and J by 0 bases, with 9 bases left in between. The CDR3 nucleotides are TGTGCCAGCAGTGAGGGACTTCATAGCAATCAGCCCCAGCATTTT. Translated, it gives CASSEGLHSNQPQHF.

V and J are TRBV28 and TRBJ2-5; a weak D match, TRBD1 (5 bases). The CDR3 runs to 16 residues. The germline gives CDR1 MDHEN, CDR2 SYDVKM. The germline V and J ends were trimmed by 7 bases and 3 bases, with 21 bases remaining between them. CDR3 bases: TGTGCCAGCAAGACTGGGTACAGGTCACCGGAAGAGACCCAGTACTTC. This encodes CASKTGYRSPEETQYF.

The CDR3 loop is CASSLDVFSAGGTDTQYF. The DNA of the CDR3 is TGTGCCAGCAGCTTAGACGTTTTCTCGGCGGGGGGCACAGATACGCAGTATTTT. V usage is TRBV11-2 and J usage is TRBJ2-3; 7 bases align to TRBD2. CDR3 length: 18 residues. Germline-derived CDR1 and CDR2 are SGHAT and FQNNGV. The junction had 10 bases not matched to a gene; V was cut back by 0 bases and J by 1 base.

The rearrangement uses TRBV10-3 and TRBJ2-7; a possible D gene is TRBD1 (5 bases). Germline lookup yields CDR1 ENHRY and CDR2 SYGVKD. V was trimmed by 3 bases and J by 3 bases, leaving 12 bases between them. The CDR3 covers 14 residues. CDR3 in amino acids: CAISDRGRSYEQYV. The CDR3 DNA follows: TGTGCCATCAGTGATAGGGGTCGGAGCTACGAGCAGTACGTC.

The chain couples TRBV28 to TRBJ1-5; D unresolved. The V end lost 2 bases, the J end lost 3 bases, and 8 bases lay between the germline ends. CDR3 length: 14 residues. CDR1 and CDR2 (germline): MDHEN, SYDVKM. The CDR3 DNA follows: TGTGCCAGCAGTTTAACACAGTTCAATCAGCCCCAGCATTTT. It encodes CASSLTQFNQPQHF.

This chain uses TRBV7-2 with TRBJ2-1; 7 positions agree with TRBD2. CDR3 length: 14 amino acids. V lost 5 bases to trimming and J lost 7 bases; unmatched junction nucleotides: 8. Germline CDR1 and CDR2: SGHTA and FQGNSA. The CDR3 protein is CASSPRLAGNEQFF. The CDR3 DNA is TGTGCCAGCAGCCCTCGACTAGCTGGGAATGAGCAGTTCTTC.

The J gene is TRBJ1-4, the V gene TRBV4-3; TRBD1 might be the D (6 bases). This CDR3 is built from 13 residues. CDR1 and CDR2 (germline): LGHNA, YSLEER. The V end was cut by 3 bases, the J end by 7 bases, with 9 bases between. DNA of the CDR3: TGCGCCAGCAGCCAGGACAGAAGTGAAAAACTGTTTTTT. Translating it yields CASSQDRSEKLFF.

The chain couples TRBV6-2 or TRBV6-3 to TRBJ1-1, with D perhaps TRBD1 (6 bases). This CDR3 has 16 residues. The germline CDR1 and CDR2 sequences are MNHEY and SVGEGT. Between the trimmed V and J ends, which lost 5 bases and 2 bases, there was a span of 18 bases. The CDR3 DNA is TGTGCCAGCAGTGCCGGTGAGAGGACAGTTAACACTGAAGCTTTCTTT. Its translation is CASSAGERTVNTEAFF.

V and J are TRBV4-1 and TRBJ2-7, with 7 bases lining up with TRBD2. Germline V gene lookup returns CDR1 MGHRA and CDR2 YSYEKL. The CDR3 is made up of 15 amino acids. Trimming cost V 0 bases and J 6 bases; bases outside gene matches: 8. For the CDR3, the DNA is TGCGCCAGCAGCCAAGATGGTTCGGGGGGAGGCGAGCAGTACTTC. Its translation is CASSQDGSGGGEQYF.